This TCR beta chain was observed in a study of blood T cell repertoires in COVID-19. Study background: T cells, B-cell-depleted T cells, or PBMCs supplied cDNA or gDNA.

Assay used: immunoSEQ multiplex PCR; TCRdb lists only in-frame clones, some missing. The sample yields approximately 240,000 clones, roughly 84% seen once. CDR3 length equals 15 residues. V trimming: 5 bases; J trimming: 9 bases; junction bases outside the gene matches: 12. The germline CDR1 and CDR2 sequences are SGHTA and FQGNSA. This receptor was identified in a woman older than 75 with active or convalescent COVID-19. Sequenced: peripheral blood. The genes are TRBV7-2 and TRBJ2-1; 8 positions agree with TRBD1. CDR3 amino acids: CASSPNRRGLGEQFF. The CDR3 bases are TGTGCCAGCAGCCCCAACCGCAGGGGGCTAGGTGAGCAGTTCTTC.